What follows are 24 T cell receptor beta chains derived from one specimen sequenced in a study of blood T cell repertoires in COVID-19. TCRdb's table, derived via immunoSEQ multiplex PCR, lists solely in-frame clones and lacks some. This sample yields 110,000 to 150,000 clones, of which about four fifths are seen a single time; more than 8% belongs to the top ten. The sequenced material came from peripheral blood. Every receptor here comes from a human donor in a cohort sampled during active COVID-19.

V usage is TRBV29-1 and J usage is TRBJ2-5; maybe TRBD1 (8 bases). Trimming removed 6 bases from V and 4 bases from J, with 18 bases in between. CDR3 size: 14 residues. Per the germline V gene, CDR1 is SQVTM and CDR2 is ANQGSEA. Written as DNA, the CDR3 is TGCAGCGTCCGGACAGGGAGGGGAGGAGAGACCCAGTACTTC. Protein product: CSVRTGRGGETQYF. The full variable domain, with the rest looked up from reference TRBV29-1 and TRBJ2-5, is SAVISQKPSRDICQRGTSLTIQCQVDSQVTMMFWYRQQPGQSLTLIATANQGSEATYESGFVIDKFPISRPNLTFSTLTVSNMSPEDSSIYLCSVRTGRGGETQYFGPGTRLLVL.

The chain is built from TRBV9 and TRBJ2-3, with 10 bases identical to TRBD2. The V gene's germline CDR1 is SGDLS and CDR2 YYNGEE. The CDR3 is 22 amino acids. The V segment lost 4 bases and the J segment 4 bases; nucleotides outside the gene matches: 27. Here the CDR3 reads CASSSAPGGVAGGTPLPDTQYF. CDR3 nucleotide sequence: TGTGCCAGCAGCTCCGCTCCTGGGGGAGTAGCGGGAGGTACCCCCCTCCCAGATACGCAGTATTTT.

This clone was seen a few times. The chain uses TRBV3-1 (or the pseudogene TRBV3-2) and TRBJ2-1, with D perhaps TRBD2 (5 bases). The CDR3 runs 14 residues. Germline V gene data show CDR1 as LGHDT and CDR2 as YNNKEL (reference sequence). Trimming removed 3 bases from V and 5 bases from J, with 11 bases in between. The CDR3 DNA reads TGTGCCAGCAGCCAGACTCCCGGGGACAATGAGCAGTTCTTC. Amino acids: CASSQTPGDNEQFF.

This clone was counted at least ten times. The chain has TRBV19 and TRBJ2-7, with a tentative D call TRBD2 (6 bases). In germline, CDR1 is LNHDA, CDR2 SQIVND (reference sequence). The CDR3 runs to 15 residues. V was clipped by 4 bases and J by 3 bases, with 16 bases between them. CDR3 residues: CASSKSDGSGYEQYF. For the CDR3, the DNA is TGTGCCAGTAGTAAAAGTGACGGGAGCGGCTACGAGCAGTACTTC.

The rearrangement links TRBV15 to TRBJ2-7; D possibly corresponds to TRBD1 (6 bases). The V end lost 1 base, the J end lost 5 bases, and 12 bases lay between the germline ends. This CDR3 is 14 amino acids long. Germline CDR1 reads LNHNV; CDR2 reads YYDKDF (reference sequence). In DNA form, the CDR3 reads TGTGCCACCAGCAGAGGGGACAATCGAGACGAGCAGTACTTC. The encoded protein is CATSRGDNRDEQYF.

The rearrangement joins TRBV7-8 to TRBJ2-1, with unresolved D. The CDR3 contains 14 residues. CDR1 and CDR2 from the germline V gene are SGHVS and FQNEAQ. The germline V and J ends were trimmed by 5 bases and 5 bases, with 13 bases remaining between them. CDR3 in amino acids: CASSPRLDHNEQFF. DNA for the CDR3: TGTGCCAGCAGCCCCCGACTGGATCACAATGAGCAGTTCTTC.

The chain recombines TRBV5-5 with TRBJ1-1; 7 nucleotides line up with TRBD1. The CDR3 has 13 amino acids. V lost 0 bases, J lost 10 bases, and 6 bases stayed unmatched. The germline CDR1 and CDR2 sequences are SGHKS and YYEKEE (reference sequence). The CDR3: CASSLGTGVLAFF. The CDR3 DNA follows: TGTGCCAGCAGCTTGGGAACAGGGGTATTAGCTTTCTTT.

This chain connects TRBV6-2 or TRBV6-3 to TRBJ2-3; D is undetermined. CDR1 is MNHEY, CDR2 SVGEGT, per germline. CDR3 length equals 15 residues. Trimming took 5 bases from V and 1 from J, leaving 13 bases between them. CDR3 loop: CASSEWAKGTDTQYF. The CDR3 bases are TGTGCCAGCAGTGAGTGGGCTAAAGGCACAGATACGCAGTATTTT.

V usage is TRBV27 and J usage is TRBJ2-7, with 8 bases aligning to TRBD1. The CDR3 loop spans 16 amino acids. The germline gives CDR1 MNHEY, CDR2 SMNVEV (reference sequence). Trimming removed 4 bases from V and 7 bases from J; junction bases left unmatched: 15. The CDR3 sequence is CASSSTRQGRRMEQYF. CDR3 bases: TGTGCCAGCAGTTCGACCCGACAGGGGAGGAGGATGGAGCAGTACTTC.

CDR3 DNA: TGTGCCAGCAGCCATACGGGCGGGAGGCGGTACAATGAGCAGTTCTTC. Translated, it gives CASSHTGGRRYNEQFF. The rearrangement joins TRBV27 to TRBJ2-1; TRBD2 agrees at 8 bases. V shed 6 bases, J shed 4 bases, and the junction held 11 bases outside the gene matches. Germline assignment: CDR1 MNHEY and CDR2 SMNVEV (reference sequence). The CDR3 covers 16 residues.

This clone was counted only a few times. Here the CDR3 reads CAISETNLANEQFF. The DNA of the CDR3 is TGTGCCATCAGTGAGACCAATCTAGCGAATGAGCAGTTCTTC. V usage is TRBV10-3 and J usage is TRBJ2-1; the D gene is possibly TRBD2 (6 bases). Trimming cost V 2 bases and J 7 bases, with 12 bases left between them. The CDR3 is 14 residues long. The germline V gene has CDR1 ENHRY and CDR2 SYGVKD.

CDR3 sequence (DNA): TGTGCCAGCAGCTTCGGGACAGATTACGAGCAGTACTTC. Its protein product is CASSFGTDYEQYF. The V gene is TRBV5-4, the J gene TRBJ2-7; 7 bases match TRBD1. The CDR3 totals 13 residues. V shed 2 bases, J shed 4 bases, and the junction held 3 bases outside the gene matches. The germline CDR1 and CDR2 sequences are SGHNT and YYREEE (reference sequence).

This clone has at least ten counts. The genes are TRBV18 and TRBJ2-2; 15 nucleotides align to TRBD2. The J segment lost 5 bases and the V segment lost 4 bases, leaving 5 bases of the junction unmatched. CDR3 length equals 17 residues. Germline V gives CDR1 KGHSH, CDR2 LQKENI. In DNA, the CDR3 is TGTGCCAGCTCACTCCCGGGACTAGCGGGAGGAACCGGGGAGCTGTTTTTT. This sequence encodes CASSLPGLAGGTGELFF.

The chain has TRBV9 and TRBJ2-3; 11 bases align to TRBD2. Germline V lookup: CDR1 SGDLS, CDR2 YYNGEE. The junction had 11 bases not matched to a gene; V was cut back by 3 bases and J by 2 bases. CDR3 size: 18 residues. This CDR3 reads CASSAPSGRPANTDTQYF. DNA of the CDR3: TGTGCCAGCAGCGCCCCTAGCGGGAGGCCTGCAAACACAGATACGCAGTATTTT.

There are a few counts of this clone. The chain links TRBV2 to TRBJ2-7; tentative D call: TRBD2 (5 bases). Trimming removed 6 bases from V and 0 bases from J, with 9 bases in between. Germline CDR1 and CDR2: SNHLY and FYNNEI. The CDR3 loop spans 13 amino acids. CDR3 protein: CASRDWHSYEQYF. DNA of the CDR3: TGTGCCAGCAGGGACTGGCACTCCTACGAGCAGTACTTC.

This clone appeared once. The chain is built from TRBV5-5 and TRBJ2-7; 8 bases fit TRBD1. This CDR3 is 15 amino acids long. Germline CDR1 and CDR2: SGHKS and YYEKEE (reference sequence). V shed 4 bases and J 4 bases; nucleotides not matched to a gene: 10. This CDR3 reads CASSTTPGGAYEQYF. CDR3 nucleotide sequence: TGTGCCAGCAGCACAACCCCAGGGGGCGCGTACGAGCAGTACTTC.

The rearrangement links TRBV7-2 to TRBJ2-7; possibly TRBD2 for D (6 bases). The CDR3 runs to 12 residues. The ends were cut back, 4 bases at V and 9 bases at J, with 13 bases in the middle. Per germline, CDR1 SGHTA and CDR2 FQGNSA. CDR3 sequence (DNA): TGTGCCAGCAGCTGGAGGGCGGCGCGGCAGTACTTC. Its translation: CASSWRAARQYF.

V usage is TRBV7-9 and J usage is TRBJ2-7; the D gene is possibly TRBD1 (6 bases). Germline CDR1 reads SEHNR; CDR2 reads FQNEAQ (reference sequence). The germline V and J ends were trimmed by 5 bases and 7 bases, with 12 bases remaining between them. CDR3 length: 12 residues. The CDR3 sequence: CASSQGSREQYF. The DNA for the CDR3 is TGTGCCAGCAGCCAGGGGTCCCGAGAGCAGTACTTC.

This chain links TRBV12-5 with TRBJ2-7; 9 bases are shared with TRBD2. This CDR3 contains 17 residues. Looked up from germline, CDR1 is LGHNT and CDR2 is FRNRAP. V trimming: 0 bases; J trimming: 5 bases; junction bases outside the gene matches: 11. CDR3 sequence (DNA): TGTGCTAGTGGTTTGGTTCATGGTCTAGCGGGACACCACGAGCAGTACTTC. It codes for CASGLVHGLAGHHEQYF.

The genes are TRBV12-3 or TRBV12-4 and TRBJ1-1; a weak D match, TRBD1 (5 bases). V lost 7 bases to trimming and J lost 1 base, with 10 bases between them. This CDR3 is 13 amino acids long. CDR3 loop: CASKRDGNTEAFF. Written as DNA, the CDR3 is TGTGCCAGCAAGCGGGACGGGAACACTGAAGCTTTCTTT.

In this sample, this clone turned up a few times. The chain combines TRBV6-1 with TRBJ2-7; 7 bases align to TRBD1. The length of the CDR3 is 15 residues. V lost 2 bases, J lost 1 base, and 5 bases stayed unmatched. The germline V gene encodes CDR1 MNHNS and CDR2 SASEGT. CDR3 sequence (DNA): TGTGCCAGCAGTGAAAGGGGACAGATTTCCTACGAGCAGTACTTC. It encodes CASSERGQISYEQYF.

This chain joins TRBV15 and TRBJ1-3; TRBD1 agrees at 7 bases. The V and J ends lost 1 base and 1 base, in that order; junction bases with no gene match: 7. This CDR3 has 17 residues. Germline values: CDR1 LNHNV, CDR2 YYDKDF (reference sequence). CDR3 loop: CATSRGTGSVSGNTIYF. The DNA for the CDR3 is TGTGCCACCAGCAGAGGGACAGGTTCAGTATCTGGAAACACCATATATTTT.

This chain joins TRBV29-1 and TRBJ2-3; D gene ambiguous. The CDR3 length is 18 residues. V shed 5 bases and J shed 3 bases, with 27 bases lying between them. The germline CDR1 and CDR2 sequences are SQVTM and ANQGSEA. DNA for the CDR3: TGCAGCGTTCCCCCCGAAGAAGACGAGGAGAGTGGTACAGATACGCAGTATTTT. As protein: CSVPPEEDEESGTDTQYF.

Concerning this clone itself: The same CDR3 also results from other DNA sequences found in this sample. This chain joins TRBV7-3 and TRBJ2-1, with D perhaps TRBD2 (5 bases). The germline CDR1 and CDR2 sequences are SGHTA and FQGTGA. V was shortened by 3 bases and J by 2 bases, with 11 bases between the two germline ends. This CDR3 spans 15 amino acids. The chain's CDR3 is CASSLGSGTYNEQFF. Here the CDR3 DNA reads TGTGCCAGCAGCTTGGGGAGCGGAACCTACAATGAGCAGTTCTTC. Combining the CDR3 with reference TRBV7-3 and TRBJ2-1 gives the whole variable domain GAGVSQTPSNKVTEKGKYVELRCDPISGHTALYWYRQSLGQGPEFLIYFQGTGAADDSGLPNDRFFAVRPEGSVSTLKIQRTERGDSAVYLCASSLGSGTYNEQFFGPGTRLTVL.